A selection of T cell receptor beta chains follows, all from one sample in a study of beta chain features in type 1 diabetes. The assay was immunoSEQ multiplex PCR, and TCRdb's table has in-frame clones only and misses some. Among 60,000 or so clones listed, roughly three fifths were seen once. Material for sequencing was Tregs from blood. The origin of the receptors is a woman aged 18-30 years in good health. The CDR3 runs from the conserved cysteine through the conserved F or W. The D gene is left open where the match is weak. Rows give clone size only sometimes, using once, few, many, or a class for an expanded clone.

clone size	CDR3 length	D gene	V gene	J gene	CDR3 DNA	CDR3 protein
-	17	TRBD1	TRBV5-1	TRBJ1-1	TGCGCCAGCAGCTTGACCAACCCCGGGACAGCGAACACTGAAGCTTTCTTT	CASSLTNPGTANTEAFF
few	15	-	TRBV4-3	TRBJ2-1	TGCGCCAGCAGCCACTACCGTTCCAACTACAATGAGCAGTTCTTC	CASSHYRSNYNEQFF
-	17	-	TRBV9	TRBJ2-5	TGTGCCAGCAGCCCCCGCTTACAGGGCCCCTGGTCGGAGACCCAGTACTTC	CASSPRLQGPWSETQYF
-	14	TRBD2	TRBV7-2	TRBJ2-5	TGTGCCAGCAGCTTAGGACTAGCGGGACAGACCCAGTACTTC	CASSLGLAGQTQYF
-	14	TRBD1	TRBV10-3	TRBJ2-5	TGTGCCATCAGTCGAGGGAGACAGGGGGAGACCCAGTACTTC	CAISRGRQGETQYF
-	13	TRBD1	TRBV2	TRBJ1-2	TGTGCCAGCAGAGGGACAGGGAACTATGGCTACACCTTC	CASRGTGNYGYTF
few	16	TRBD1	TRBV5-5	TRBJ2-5	TGTGCCAGCAGCCGGCGACAGGGGGCGAGTTTAGAGACCCAGTACTTC	CASSRRQGASLETQYF
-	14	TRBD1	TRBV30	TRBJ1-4	TGTGCCTGGAGAGGGGACAGGGGGAATGAAAAACTGTTTTTT	CAWRGDRGNEKLFF
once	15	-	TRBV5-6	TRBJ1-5	TGTGCCAGCAGCTTGACGCAGGGGAGCAATCAGCCCCAGCATTTT	CASSLTQGSNQPQHF
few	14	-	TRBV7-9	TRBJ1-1	TGTGCCAGCAGCATACTCCGGGGGGCGGTAGGGGCTTTCTTT	CASSILRGAVGAFF
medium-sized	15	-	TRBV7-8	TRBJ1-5	TGTGCCAGCAGCCCGGCGGGGCTCGACAATCAGCCCCAGCATTTT	CASSPAGLDNQPQHF
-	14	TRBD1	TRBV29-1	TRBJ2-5	TGCAGCGTCGCCGGGACAGCCAACCAAGAGACCCAGTACTTC	CSVAGTANQETQYF
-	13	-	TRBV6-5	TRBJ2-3	TGTGCCAGCCATGGACACGGCACAGATACGCAGTATTTT	CASHGHGTDTQYF
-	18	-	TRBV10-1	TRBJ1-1	TGCGCCAGCAGTGAGTCCGGACAGCCCACTCATGTGGACACTGAAGCTTTCTTT	CASSESGQPTHVDTEAFF
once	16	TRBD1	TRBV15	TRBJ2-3	TGTGCCACCAGCAGAGTGACAGGGGGCATTTCTAATACGCAGTATTTT	CATSRVTGGISNTQYF
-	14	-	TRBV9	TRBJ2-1	TGTGCCAGCAGCCCCCGGACCAGGGGCGATGAGCAGTTCTTC	CASSPRTRGDEQFF
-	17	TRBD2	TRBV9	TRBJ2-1	TGTGCCAGCAGCGCCGGAGAAGGAGCGGGACCATCAAATGAGCAGTTCTTC	CASSAGEGAGPSNEQFF
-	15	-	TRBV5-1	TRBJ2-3	TGCGCCAGCAGCTTGTCCCAACGGGGGACAGATACGCAGTATTTT	CASSLSQRGTDTQYF
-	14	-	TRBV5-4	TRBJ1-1	TGTGCCAGCAGCTTGCAGGGGCGGAACACTGAAGCTTTCTTT	CASSLQGRNTEAFF
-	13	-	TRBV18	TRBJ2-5	TGTGCCAGCTCACCGCGAAGTAAAGAGACCCAGTACTTC	CASSPRSKETQYF
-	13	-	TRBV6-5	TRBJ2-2	TGTGCCAGCAGACGCGGCAGCACCGGGGAGCTGTTTTTT	CASRRGSTGELFF
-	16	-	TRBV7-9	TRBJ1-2	TGTGCCAGCAGCTCGGGAGGGGCTTTATCTAACTATGGCTACACCTTC	CASSSGGALSNYGYTF
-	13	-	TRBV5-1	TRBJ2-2	TGCGCCAGCAGCACTATGGCCCCCGGGGAGCTGTTTTTT	CASSTMAPGELFF
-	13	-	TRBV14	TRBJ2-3	TGTGCCAGCAGCACACAGGTGCGGGATACGCAGTATTTT	CASSTQVRDTQYF
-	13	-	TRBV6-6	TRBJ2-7	TGTGCCAGCAGGCAACAGGGTGCCTACGAGCAGTACTTC	CASRQQGAYEQYF
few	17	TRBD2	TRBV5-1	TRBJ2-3	TGCGCCAGCAGCACTCATCGGCGACTAGCGGGAGCAGATACGCAGTATTTT	CASSTHRRLAGADTQYF
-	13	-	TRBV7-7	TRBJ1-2	TGTGCTAGCAGCCCCTTGTCCTCCTATGGCTACACCTTC	CASSPLSSYGYTF
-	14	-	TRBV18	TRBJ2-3	TGTGCCAGCTCACCACGGGAGGGCACAGATACGCAGTATTTT	CASSPREGTDTQYF